The clone carrying this TCR beta chain came up a few times. The antigen is undetermined. A read error may be the cause here, since a much bigger clone is one base away. The sample comes from a study of post-analysis software for immune sequencing data. Looking at the study overall: Relapsing-remitting, secondary progressive and progressive-relapsing multiple sclerosis courses were included. General study results and limits: Compared against controls, patients with multiple sclerosis displayed significantly lower normalized Chao1 diversity. TRBV segments more frequent in patients than in controls numbered roughly five and included TRBV5-6, TRBV5-1 and TRBV20-1. Samples made in the same batch grouped tightly together by F measure.

The TCR beta cDNA libraries contained unique molecular identifiers. The authors obtained 500,000 to 600,000 cDNA molecules from roughly 1.1 to 9.2 million T cells. TCRdb ran MiXCR on the PCR reads and lists one entry per CDR3 protein. The repertoire consists of a few hundred thousand distinct CDR3 sequences, with around 36% occurring once and the leading ten covering around 5.9%. CDR1 is DFQATT and CDR2 is SNEGSKA in the germline V gene (reference sequence). Trimming cost V 5 bases and J 5 bases, with 13 bases left between them. The CDR3 extends over 13 amino acids. The sample consisted of blood. The source of this sequence is a girl under 18 with multiple sclerosis. The genes are TRBV20-1 and TRBJ1-5; a possible D gene is TRBD1 (5 bases). CDR3 DNA: TGCAGTGCTGGGGGGAAGGGCGATCAGCCCCAGCATTTT. Its translation: CSAGGKGDQPQHF.